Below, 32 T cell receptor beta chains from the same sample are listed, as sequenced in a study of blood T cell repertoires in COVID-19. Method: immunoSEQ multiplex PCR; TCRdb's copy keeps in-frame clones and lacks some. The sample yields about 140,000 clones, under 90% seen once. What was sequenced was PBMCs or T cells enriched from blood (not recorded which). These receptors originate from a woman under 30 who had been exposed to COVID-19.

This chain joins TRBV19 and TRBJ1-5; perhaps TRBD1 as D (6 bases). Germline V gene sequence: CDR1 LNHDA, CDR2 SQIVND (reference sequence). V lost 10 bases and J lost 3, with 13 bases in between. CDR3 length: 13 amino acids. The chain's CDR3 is CATRTDYNQPQHF. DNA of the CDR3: TGTGCCACCAGGACAGACTACAATCAGCCCCAGCATTTT.

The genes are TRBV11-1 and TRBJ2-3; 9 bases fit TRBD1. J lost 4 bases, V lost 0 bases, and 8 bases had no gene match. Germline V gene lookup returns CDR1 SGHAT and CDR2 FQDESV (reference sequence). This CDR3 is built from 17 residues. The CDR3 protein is CASSLATGGKDPDTQYF. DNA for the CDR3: TGTGCCAGCAGCTTAGCTACAGGGGGCAAGGATCCAGATACGCAGTATTTT.

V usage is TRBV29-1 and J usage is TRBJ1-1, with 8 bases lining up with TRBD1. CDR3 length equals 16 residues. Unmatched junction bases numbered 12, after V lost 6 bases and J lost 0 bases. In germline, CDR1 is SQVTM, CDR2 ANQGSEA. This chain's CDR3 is CSVVGTGQLMNTEAFF. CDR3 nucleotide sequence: TGCAGCGTGGTTGGGACAGGTCAGCTCATGAACACTGAAGCTTTCTTT. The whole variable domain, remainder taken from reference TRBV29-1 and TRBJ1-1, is SAVISQKPSRDICQRGTSLTIQCQVDSQVTMMFWYRQQPGQSLTLIATANQGSEATYESGFVIDKFPISRPNLTFSTLTVSNMSPEDSSIYLCSVVGTGQLMNTEAFFGQGTRLTVV.

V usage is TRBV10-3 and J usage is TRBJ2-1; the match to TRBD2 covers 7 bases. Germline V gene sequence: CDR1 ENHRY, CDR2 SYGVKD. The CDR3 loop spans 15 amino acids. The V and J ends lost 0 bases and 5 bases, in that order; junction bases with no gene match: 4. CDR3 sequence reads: CAISESASGNNEQFF. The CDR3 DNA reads TGTGCCATCAGTGAGTCGGCTAGCGGAAACAATGAGCAGTTCTTC.

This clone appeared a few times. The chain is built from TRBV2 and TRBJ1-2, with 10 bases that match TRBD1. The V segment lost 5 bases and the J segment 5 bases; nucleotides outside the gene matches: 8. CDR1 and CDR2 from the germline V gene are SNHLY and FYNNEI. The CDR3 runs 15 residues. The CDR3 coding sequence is TGTGCCAGCAGTCCGGGACAGGGGAGTATGTATGGCTACACCTTC. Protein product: CASSPGQGSMYGYTF.

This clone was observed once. CDR3 sequence: CASSSKTGSSYNEQFF. As DNA, the CDR3 is TGTGCCAGCAGCTCCAAAACGGGGAGCTCCTACAATGAGCAGTTCTTC. This rearrangement joins TRBV7-2 to TRBJ2-1, with D maybe TRBD2 (5 bases). This CDR3 has 16 amino acids. Germline CDR1 is SGHTA and CDR2 is FQGNSA. Between the trimmed V and J ends, which lost 4 bases and 0 bases, there was a span of 13 bases.

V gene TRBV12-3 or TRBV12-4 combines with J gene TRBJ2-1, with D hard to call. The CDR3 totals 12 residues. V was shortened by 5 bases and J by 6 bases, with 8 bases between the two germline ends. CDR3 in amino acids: CASSPDTNEQFF. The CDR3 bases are TGTGCCAGCAGTCCAGATACCAATGAGCAGTTCTTC.

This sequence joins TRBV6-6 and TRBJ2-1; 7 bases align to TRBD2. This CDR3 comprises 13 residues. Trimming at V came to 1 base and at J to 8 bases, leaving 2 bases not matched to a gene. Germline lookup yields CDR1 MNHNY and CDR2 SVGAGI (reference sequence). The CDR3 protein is CASSYWGRDEQFF. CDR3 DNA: TGTGCCAGCAGTTACTGGGGGAGGGATGAGCAGTTCTTC.

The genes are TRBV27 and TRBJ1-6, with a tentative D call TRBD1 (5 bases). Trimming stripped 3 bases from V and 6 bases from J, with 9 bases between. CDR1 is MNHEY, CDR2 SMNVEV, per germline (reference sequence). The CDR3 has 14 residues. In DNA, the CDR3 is TGTGCCAGCAGTTTCCAGGGCCCTAATTCACCCCTCCACTTT. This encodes CASSFQGPNSPLHF.

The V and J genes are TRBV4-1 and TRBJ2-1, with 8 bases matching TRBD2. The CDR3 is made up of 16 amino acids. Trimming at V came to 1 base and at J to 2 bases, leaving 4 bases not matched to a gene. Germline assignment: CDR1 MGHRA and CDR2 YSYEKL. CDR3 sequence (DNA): TGCGCCAGCAGCCAAGGAAGCGGGAGTGCCTACAATGAGCAGTTCTTC. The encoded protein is CASSQGSGSAYNEQFF.

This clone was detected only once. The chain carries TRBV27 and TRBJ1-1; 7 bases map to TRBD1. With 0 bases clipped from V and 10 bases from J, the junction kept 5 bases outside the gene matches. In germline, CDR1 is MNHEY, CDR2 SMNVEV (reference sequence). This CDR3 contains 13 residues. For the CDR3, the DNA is TGTGCCAGCAGTTTATCAGGAGGGGGCAGAGCTTTCTTT. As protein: CASSLSGGGRAFF.

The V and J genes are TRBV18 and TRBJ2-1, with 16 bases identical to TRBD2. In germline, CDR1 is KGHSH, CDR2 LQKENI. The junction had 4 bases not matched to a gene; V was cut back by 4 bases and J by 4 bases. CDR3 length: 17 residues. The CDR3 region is CASSLPGLAGGYNEQFF. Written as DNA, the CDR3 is TGTGCCAGCTCACTACCGGGACTAGCGGGAGGGTACAATGAGCAGTTCTTC.

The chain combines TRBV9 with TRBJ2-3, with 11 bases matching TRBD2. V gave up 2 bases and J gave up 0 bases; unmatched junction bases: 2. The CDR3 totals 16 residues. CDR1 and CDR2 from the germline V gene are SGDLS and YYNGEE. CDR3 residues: CASSVTSGGSTDTQYF. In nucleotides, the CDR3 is TGTGCCAGCAGCGTTACTAGCGGGGGTAGCACAGATACGCAGTATTTT.

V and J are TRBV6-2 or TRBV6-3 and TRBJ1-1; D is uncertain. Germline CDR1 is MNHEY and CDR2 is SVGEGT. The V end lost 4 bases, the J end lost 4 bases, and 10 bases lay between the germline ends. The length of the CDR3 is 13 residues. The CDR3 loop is CASSFSVATEAFF. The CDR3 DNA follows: TGTGCCAGCAGTTTCTCTGTGGCCACTGAAGCTTTCTTT.

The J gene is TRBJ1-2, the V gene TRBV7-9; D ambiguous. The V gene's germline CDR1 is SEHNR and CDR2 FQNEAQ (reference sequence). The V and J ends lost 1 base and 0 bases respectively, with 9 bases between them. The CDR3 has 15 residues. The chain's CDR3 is CASSLVQTANYGYTF. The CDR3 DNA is TGTGCCAGCAGCTTAGTACAGACCGCTAACTATGGCTACACCTTC. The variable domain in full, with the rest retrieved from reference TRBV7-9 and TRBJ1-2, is DTGVSQNPRHKITKRGQNVTFRCDPISEHNRLYWYRQTLGQGPEFLTYFQNEAQLEKSRLLSDRFSAERPKGSFSTLEIQRTEQGDSAMYLCASSLVQTANYGYTFGSGTRLTVV.

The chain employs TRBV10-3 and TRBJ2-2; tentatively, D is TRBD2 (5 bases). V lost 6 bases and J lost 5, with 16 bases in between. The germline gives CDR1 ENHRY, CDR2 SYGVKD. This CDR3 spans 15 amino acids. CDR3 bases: TGTGCCATCAGCGTTGAGGCGGGTTTAACCGGGGAGCTGTTTTTT. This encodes CAISVEAGLTGELFF.

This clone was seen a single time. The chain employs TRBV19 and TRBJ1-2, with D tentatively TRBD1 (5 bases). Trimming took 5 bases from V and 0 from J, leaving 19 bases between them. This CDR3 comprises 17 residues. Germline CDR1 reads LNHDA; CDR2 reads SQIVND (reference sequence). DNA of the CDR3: TGTGCCAGTAGTCCTGGAGGCGGGGCCAGAGCTAACTATGGCTACACCTTC. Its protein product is CASSPGGGARANYGYTF.

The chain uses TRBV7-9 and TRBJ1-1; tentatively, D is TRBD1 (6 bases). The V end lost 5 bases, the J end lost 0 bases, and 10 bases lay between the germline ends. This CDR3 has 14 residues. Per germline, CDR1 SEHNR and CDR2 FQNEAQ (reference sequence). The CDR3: CASSPDSMNTEAFF. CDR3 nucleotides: TGTGCCAGCAGCCCGGACAGTATGAACACTGAAGCTTTCTTT.

The CDR3, as DNA: TGTGCCAGCAGTACCCATATACAGGGGAGTATTCAGCCCCAGCATTTT. This translates into CASSTHIQGSIQPQHF. The rearrangement uses TRBV28 and TRBJ1-5; 7 positions agree with TRBD1. The junction had 13 bases not matched to a gene; V was cut back by 5 bases and J by 6 bases. The CDR3 totals 16 residues. Germline V lookup: CDR1 MDHEN, CDR2 SYDVKM.

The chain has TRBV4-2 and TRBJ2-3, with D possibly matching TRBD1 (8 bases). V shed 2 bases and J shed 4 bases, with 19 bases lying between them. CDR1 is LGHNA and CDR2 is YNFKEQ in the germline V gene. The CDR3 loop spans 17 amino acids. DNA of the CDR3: TGTGCCAGCAGCCAAACCCCACAGGGGGGGGGCCCAGATACGCAGTATTTT. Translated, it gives CASSQTPQGGGPDTQYF.

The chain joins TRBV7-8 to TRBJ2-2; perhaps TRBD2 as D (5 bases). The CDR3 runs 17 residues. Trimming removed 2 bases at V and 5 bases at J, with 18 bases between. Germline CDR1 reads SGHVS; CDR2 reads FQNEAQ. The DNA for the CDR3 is TGTGCCAGCAGCTTAAACGCTCGCGGGTGGTTTACCGGGGAGCTGTTTTTT. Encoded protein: CASSLNARGWFTGELFF. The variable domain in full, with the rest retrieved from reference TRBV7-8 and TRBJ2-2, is GAGVSQSPRYKVAKRGQDVALRCDPISGHVSLFWYQQALGQGPEFLTYFQNEAQLDKSGLPSDRFFAERPEGSVSTLKIQRTQQEDSAVYLCASSLNARGWFTGELFFGEGSRLTVL.

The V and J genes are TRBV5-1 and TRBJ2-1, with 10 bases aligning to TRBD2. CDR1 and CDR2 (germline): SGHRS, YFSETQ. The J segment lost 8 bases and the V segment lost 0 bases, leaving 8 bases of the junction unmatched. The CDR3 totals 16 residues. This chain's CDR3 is CASSLEASGSPDEQFF. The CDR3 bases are TGCGCCAGCAGCTTGGAGGCTAGCGGGAGTCCGGATGAGCAGTTCTTC.

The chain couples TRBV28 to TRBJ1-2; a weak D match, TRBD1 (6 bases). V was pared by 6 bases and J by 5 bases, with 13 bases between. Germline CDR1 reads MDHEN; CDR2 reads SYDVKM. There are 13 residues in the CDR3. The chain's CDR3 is CASSLRGKYGYTF. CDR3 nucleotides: TGTGCCAGCAGCCTCAGGGGAAAGTATGGCTACACCTTC.

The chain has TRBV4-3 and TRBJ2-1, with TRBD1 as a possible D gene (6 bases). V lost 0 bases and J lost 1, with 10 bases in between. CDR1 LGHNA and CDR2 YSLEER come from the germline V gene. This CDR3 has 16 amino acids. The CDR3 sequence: CASSQEDSLSYNEQFF. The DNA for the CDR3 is TGCGCCAGCAGCCAAGAGGACAGCCTTTCCTACAATGAGCAGTTCTTC.

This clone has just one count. CDR3 sequence reads: CASKTRGQGTGELFF. The CDR3 DNA sequence: TGTGCCAGCAAAACAAGGGGGCAAGGAACCGGGGAGCTGTTTTTT. The genes are TRBV6-5 and TRBJ2-2; the match to TRBD1 covers 7 bases. From germline, CDR1 is MNHEY and CDR2 SVGAGI. J was trimmed by 5 bases and V by 7 bases; bases with no gene match: 10. The CDR3 is made up of 15 amino acids.

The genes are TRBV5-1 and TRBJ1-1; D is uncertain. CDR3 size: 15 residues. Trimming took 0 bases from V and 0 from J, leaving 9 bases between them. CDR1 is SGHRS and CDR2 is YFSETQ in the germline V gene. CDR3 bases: TGCGCCAGCAGCTTGGCCGCAGGTGTGAACACTGAAGCTTTCTTT. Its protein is CASSLAAGVNTEAFF.

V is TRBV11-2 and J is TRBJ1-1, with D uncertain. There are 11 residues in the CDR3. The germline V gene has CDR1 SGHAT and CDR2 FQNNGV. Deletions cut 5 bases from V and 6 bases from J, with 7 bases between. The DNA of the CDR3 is TGTGCCAGCAGCACTTTCGCTGAAGCTTTCTTT. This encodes CASSTFAEAFF. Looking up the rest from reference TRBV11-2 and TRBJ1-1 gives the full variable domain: EAGVAQSPRYKIIEKRQSVAFWCNPISGHATLYWYQQILGQGPKLLIQFQNNGVVDDSQLPKDRFSAERLKGVDSTLKIQPAKLEDSAVYLCASSTFAEAFFGQGTRLTVV.

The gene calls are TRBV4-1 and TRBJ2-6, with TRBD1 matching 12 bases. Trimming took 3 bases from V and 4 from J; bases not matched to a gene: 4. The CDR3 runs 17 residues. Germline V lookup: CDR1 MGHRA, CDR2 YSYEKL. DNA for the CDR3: TGCGCCAGCAGCCAGGGACAGGGGGCGCTCGGGGCCAACGTCCTGACTTTC. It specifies CASSQGQGALGANVLTF.

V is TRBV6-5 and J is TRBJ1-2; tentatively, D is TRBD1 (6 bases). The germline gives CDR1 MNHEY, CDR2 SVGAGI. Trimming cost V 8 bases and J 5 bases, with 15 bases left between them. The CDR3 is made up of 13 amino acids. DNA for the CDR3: TGTGCCAGCTGTAGACAGGTCTCATATGGCTACACCTTC. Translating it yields CASCRQVSYGYTF.

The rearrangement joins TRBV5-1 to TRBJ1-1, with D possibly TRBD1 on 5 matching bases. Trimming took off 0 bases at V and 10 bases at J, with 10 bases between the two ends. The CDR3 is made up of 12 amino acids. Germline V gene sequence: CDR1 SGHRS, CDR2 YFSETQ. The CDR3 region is CASSLVGRAAFF. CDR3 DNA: TGCGCCAGCAGCTTGGTCGGCAGGGCAGCTTTCTTT.

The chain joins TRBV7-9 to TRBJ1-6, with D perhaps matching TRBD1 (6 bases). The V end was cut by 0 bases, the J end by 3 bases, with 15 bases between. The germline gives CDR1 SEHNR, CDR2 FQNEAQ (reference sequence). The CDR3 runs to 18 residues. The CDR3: CASSLASGTGIYNSPLHF. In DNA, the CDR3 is TGTGCCAGCAGCTTAGCGTCGGGAACAGGGATCTATAATTCACCCCTCCACTTT.

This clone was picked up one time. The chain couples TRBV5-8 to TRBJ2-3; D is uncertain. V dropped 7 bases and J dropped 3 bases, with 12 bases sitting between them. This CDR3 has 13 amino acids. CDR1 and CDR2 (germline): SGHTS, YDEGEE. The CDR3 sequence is CASAILETDTQYF. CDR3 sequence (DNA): TGTGCCAGCGCCATTTTAGAGACAGATACGCAGTATTTT.